This entry features one T cell receptor (beta chain) sequence. The sample belongs to a study of blood T cell repertoires in COVID-19. Generated by immunoSEQ multiplex PCR, the TCRdb table keeps only in-frame clones and is missing some. The repertoire consists of 270,000 or so clones, with about nine tenths occurring once and the leading ten covering about 8.6%. Germline-derived CDR1 and CDR2 are SGHRS and YFSETQ. CDR3 length: 11 residues. Deletions cut 7 bases from V and 8 bases from J, with 12 bases between. Sample: peripheral blood. The chain employs TRBV5-1 and TRBJ1-2; D perhaps matches TRBD1 (5 bases). The TCR sequence derives from a man between 40 and 49 years old with active or convalescent COVID-19. The CDR3 DNA is TGCGCCAGCGGAGGGGCGATAGGCTACACCTTC. The encoded protein is CASGGAIGYTF.